This TCR beta chain was captured in a study of tumor-infiltrating lymphocytes in oesophageal squamous cell carcinoma. TCRdb independently ran MiXCR on the PCR reads; one entry per CDR3 protein. The data hold 20,000 or so distinct CDR3 sequences, with roughly 41% observed a single time. This CDR3 has 13 residues. The V gene's germline CDR1 is LNHDA and CDR2 SQIVND (reference sequence). V dropped 5 bases and J dropped 9 bases, with 11 bases sitting between them. By sample share, this clonotype is medium-sized (0.01 to 0.1%). The receptor was isolated from a male donor with esophageal squamous cell carcinoma. The sequenced sample was normal esophageal tissue next to the tumor. The chain employs TRBV19 and TRBJ1-6; D remains ambiguous. The CDR3 region has the DNA TGTGCCAGTAGTCTGACCCCAGGTTCACCCCTCCACTTT. Translation: CASSLTPGSPLHF.